These 16 T cell receptor beta chains came from one sample sequenced in a study of cytomegalovirus exposure and HLA in healthy donors. In the PCR, 60 Vbeta and 13 Jbeta primers were used. The assay was immunoSEQ multiplex PCR, and TCRdb's table has in-frame clones only and misses some. This sample carries about 120,000 clones, about 80% of them seen once, and the ten largest clones take 9% to 15%. Source material: PBMCs. The origin of the receptors is a woman aged 40 to 50 in good health and CMV-seropositive.

The gene calls are TRBV27 and TRBJ2-1; 12 nucleotides agree with TRBD2. The CDR3 loop spans 16 amino acids. CDR1 and CDR2 (germline): MNHEY, SMNVEV (reference sequence). The junction had 8 bases not matched to a gene; V was cut back by 5 bases and J by 6 bases. The CDR3 nucleotides are TGTGCCAGCAGTCAAAGTCGGACTAGCGGGGTCAATGAGCAGTTCTTC. This encodes CASSQSRTSGVNEQFF.

The V call is TRBV7-5, the J call TRBJ2-5; TRBD2 reflects the table's D call only, with no check against the DNA. TRBV7-5 is given as a pseudogene. The CDR3 spans 14 residues. The CDR3 DNA sequence: TGTGCCAGAAGCCGGACTAGCGGGGAAGAGACCCAGTACTTC. Amino acids: CARSRTSGEETQYF.

The chain is built from TRBV5-5 and TRBJ2-7, with TRBD2 as a possible D gene (5 bases). V was pared by 0 bases and J by 2 bases, with 9 bases between. The CDR3 covers 14 residues. The germline CDR1 and CDR2 sequences are SGHKS and YYEKEE (reference sequence). In nucleotides, the CDR3 is TGTGCCAGCAGCTTGGCGGGGAACCCCTACGAGCAGTACTTC. It specifies CASSLAGNPYEQYF. Supplemented by reference TRBV5-5 and TRBJ2-7, the full variable domain reads DAGVTQSPTHLIKTRGQQVTLRCSPISGHKSVSWYQQVLGQGPQFIFQYYEKEERGRGNFPDRFSARQFPNYSSELNVNALLLGDSALYLCASSLAGNPYEQYFGPGTRLTVT.

V is TRBV19 and J is TRBJ2-3, with D unresolved. V lost 6 bases to trimming and J lost 0 bases, with 10 bases between them. Germline V gives CDR1 LNHDA, CDR2 SQIVND (reference sequence). CDR3 length equals 14 residues. Here the CDR3 reads CASSLTRSTDTQYF. The CDR3 DNA is TGTGCCAGTAGCCTTACAAGAAGCACAGATACGCAGTATTTT.

V usage is TRBV7-9 and J usage is TRBJ1-1; tentative D call: TRBD1 (6 bases). Trimming took 4 bases from V and 6 from J, leaving 21 bases between them. Germline-derived CDR1 and CDR2 are SEHNR and FQNEAQ (reference sequence). This CDR3 comprises 16 residues. The CDR3 DNA follows: TGTGCCAGCAGCTCTCAACCCCTCCTAAAGGGGGCTGAAGCTTTCTTT. This gives the protein CASSSQPLLKGAEAFF.

The chain joins TRBV7-2 to TRBJ2-3; 10 positions agree with TRBD2. V dropped 3 bases and J dropped 8; count of bases not matched to a gene: 8. Germline V gene sequence: CDR1 SGHTA, CDR2 FQGNSA. The CDR3 consists of 15 residues. Here the CDR3 DNA reads TGTGCCAGCAGCTTCTCAGCGGGGGGGGCCCCTACGCAGTATTTT. Translated: CASSFSAGGAPTQYF.

In this sample, this clone turned up once. The chain joins TRBV5-1 to TRBJ1-4, with D possibly TRBD1 on 6 matching bases. The germline V and J ends were trimmed by 0 bases and 2 bases, with 8 bases remaining between them. The CDR3 extends over 15 amino acids. Germline V lookup: CDR1 SGHRS, CDR2 YFSETQ. The CDR3 is CASSLGDITNEKLFF. CDR3 bases: TGCGCCAGCAGCTTGGGGGACATTACTAATGAAAAACTGTTTTTT.

V usage is TRBV4-1 and J usage is TRBJ1-2; D might be TRBD1 (5 bases). Between the trimmed V and J ends, which lost 0 bases and 3 bases, there was a span of 11 bases. CDR1 is MGHRA, CDR2 YSYEKL, per germline. This CDR3 region has 15 residues. CDR3 coding DNA: TGCGCCAGCAGCCAAGATGTGGCCAGGGACTATGGCTACACCTTC. Translated, it gives CASSQDVARDYGYTF.

The sample holds one count of this clone. This CDR3 is CASSLGLAGGEQYF. In DNA form, the CDR3 reads TGTGCCAGCAGCTTAGGCCTAGCGGGGGGCGAGCAGTACTTC. This chain uses TRBV7-9 with TRBJ2-7; 11 bases line up with TRBD2. CDR1 and CDR2 (germline): SEHNR, FQNEAQ (reference sequence). The length of the CDR3 is 14 residues. J gave up 6 bases and V 1 base, and 2 bases lay outside the gene matches. Using reference TRBV7-9 and TRBJ2-7 for the parts outside the CDR3, the full variable domain is DTGVSQNPRHKITKRGQNVTFRCDPISEHNRLYWYRQTLGQGPEFLTYFQNEAQLEKSRLLSDRFSAERPKGSFSTLEIQRTEQGDSAMYLCASSLGLAGGEQYFGPGTRLTVT.

This chain connects TRBV6-5 to TRBJ2-7, with 9 bases that match TRBD1. With 6 bases clipped from V and 7 bases from J, the junction kept 7 bases outside the gene matches. CDR1 and CDR2 from the germline V gene are MNHEY and SVGAGI. The length of the CDR3 is 13 residues. CDR3 nucleotide sequence: TGTGCCAGCAGCCAACAGGGGGCTGGGGAGCAGTACTTC. Translation: CASSQQGAGEQYF.

The V call is TRBV7-9, the J call TRBJ2-3; 12 nucleotides agree with TRBD2. The CDR3 runs to 15 residues. The germline V gene has CDR1 SEHNR and CDR2 FQNEAQ (reference sequence). V lost 6 bases to trimming and J lost 3 bases; unmatched junction nucleotides: 4. CDR3 region: CASRNGLAGTDTQYF. The CDR3 nucleotides read TGTGCCAGCAGAAACGGACTAGCGGGGACAGATACGCAGTATTTT.

This chain connects TRBV7-3 to TRBJ2-3; D is possibly TRBD2 (5 bases). The CDR3 is 16 amino acids. Trimming shortened V by 4 bases and J by 1 base, and 15 bases separated the two germline ends. Germline V gene sequence: CDR1 SGHTA, CDR2 FQGTGA. CDR3 amino acids: CASSSSTIPRTDTQYF. The CDR3 nucleotides are TGTGCCAGCAGCTCGTCGACTATACCTCGCACAGATACGCAGTATTTT.

The gene calls are TRBV30 and TRBJ1-2; D is undetermined. Germline values: CDR1 GTSNPN, CDR2 SVGIG (reference sequence). CDR3 size: 14 residues. Trimming left V 5 bases short and J 1 base short, with 14 bases between. CDR3 region: CAWRQTPVNYGYTF. The CDR3 bases are TGTGCCTGGCGACAAACCCCCGTTAACTATGGCTACACCTTC. Using reference TRBV30 and TRBJ1-2 for the parts outside the CDR3, the full variable domain is SQTIHQWPATLVQPVGSPLSLECTVEGTSNPNLYWYRQAAGRGLQLLFYSVGIGQISSEVPQNLSASRPQDRQFILSSKKLLLSDSGFYLCAWRQTPVNYGYTFGSGTRLTVV.

With respect to this clone: The junction shows a germline mismatch at one end, possibly a read error. This sample includes further DNA sequences coding for the same CDR3. This chain connects TRBV7-9 to TRBJ2-5; D unclear. Per the germline V gene, CDR1 is SEHNR and CDR2 is FQNEAQ (reference sequence). This CDR3 is 15 amino acids long. The CDR3 DNA follows: TGCGCCAGCAGCCCAGAAGACTCCCCCCGGGAGACCCAGTACTTC. Translated: CASSPEDSPRETQYF.

The V gene is TRBV19, the J gene TRBJ1-4; 9 bases are shared with TRBD1. V gave up 3 bases and J gave up 3 bases; unmatched junction bases: 2. This CDR3 contains 15 residues. Looked up from germline, CDR1 is LNHDA and CDR2 is SQIVND (reference sequence). The DNA for the CDR3 is TGTGCCAGTAGTATGCACAGGGGGCCTAATGAAAAACTGTTTTTT. This sequence encodes CASSMHRGPNEKLFF.

The chain employs TRBV29-1 and TRBJ1-1, with 7 bases matching TRBD1. The CDR3 is made up of 12 amino acids. Germline V gives CDR1 SQVTM, CDR2 ANQGSEA. The junction had 6 bases not matched to a gene; V was cut back by 4 bases and J by 7 bases. CDR3 in DNA: TGCAGCGTTGCTCGGCAGGGGGGTGAAGCTTTCTTT. Translating gives CSVARQGGEAFF.